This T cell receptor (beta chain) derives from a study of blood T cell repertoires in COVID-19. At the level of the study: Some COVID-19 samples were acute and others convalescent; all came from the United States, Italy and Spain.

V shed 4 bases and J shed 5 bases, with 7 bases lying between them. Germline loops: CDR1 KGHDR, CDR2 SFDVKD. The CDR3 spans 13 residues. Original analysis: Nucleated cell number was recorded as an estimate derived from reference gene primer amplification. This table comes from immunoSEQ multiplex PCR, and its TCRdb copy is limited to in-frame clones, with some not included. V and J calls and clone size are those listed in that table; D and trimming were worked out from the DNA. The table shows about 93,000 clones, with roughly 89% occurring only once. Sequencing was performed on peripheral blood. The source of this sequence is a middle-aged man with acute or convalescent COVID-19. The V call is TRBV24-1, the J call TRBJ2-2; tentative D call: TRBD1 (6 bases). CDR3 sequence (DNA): TGTGCCACCAGTGAAACAGGGACCGGGGAGCTGTTTTTT. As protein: CATSETGTGELFF.